This T cell receptor beta chain is from a study of T cells in Graves' hyperthyroidism and ophthalmopathy. This CDR3 comprises 16 residues. Germline CDR1 reads SGHRS; CDR2 reads YFSETQ. Trimming removed 2 bases from V and 3 bases from J; junction bases left unmatched: 5. In regard to this clonotype: With a much larger clone just one base away, this may be a read error. The conserved phenylalanine or tryptophan is not found at the CDR3 terminus, so this likely reflects a read error.

Amplification targeted TCR beta CDR3 regions from RNA transcripts. The HTBI set primed first-round TCR CDR3 RT-PCR. One entry per CDR3 protein results from TCRdb running MiXCR on the multiplex PCR reads. The sample consists of roughly 550,000 distinct CDR3 sequences, 16% of them appearing once. Specimen: blood. The receptor's source is a woman in her twenties or thirties with Graves' ophthalmopathy. V usage is TRBV5-1 and J usage is TRBJ2-1; 10 bases map to TRBD2. The CDR3 is CASSFGLADHYNEQFS. The CDR3 DNA sequence: TGCGCCAGCAGCTTCGGACTAGCGGACCACTACAATGAGCAGTTCTCC.